The 32 T cell receptor beta chains below were found in one sample sequenced in a study of cytomegalovirus exposure and HLA in healthy donors. Vbeta (60) and Jbeta (13) primers were used in the PCR. Here immunoSEQ multiplex PCR was the method, and the copy in TCRdb shows in-frame clones only, minus some. The data contain some 110,000 clones, around 75% of them singletons. The sample consisted of PBMCs. The receptors shown here come from a woman between 18 and 29 years old in good health and CMV-seronegative.

This clone was seen more than once but under ten times. The V call is TRBV28, the J call TRBJ2-5; 14 bases are a match to TRBD2. The CDR3 covers 14 residues. The germline V gene has CDR1 MDHEN and CDR2 SYDVKM. The V gene end was trimmed by 9 bases and the J gene end by 4 bases; junction bases not matched to a gene: 4. CDR3 nucleotides: TGTGCCAGTACGACTAGCGGGGGGGCAGAGACCCAGTACTTC. It codes for CASTTSGGAETQYF.

The V and J genes are TRBV4-2 and TRBJ2-3, with 7 bases fitting TRBD2. The CDR3 has 15 amino acids. Germline CDR1 is LGHNA and CDR2 is YNFKEQ. J gave up 0 bases and V 0 bases, and 0 bases lay outside the gene matches. CDR3 protein: CASSQERGSTDTQYF. The CDR3 DNA is TGTGCCAGCAGCCAAGAGCGGGGGAGCACAGATACGCAGTATTTT.

The rearrangement uses TRBV28 and TRBJ1-1, with D unclear. CDR1 and CDR2 (germline): MDHEN, SYDVKM. V was shortened by 6 bases and J by 3 bases, with 8 bases between the two germline ends. This CDR3 spans 12 amino acids. The DNA for the CDR3 is TGTGCCAGCAGCTCAGGATACACTGAAGCTTTCTTT. It yields the protein CASSSGYTEAFF.

This clone was seen just once. The J gene is TRBJ2-2, the V gene TRBV4-2; the match to TRBD2 covers 10 bases. The V and J ends lost 4 bases and 6 bases, in that order; junction bases with no gene match: 8. The CDR3 loop spans 16 amino acids. The germline V gene has CDR1 LGHNA and CDR2 YNFKEQ. CDR3: CASSRASGGAPGELFF. CDR3 in DNA: TGTGCCAGCAGCCGTGCAAGCGGGGGGGCACCCGGGGAGCTGTTTTTT.

The J gene is TRBJ1-3, the V gene TRBV6-4, with D unclear. The CDR3 has 17 amino acids. The germline gives CDR1 MRHNA, CDR2 SNTAGT. V was shortened by 4 bases and J by 0 bases, with 16 bases between the two germline ends. This CDR3 reads CASSGGRDRNSGNTIYF. The CDR3 DNA reads TGTGCCAGCAGTGGTGGGAGAGACCGCAACTCTGGAAACACCATATATTTT.

This clone was counted once. The rearrangement links TRBV5-1 to TRBJ2-7, with unresolved D. V was clipped by 5 bases and J by 1 base, with 13 bases between them. There are 14 residues in the CDR3. Germline values: CDR1 SGHRS, CDR2 YFSETQ. The CDR3 spells CASSASFGSYEQYF. The CDR3 nucleotides read TGCGCCAGCAGTGCAAGTTTCGGTTCCTACGAGCAGTACTTC.

CDR3 residues: CASSQDERASTDTQYF. CDR3 bases: TGCGCCAGCAGCCAAGATGAGAGGGCCAGCACAGATACGCAGTATTTT. The rearrangement links TRBV4-1 to TRBJ2-3; D is possibly TRBD2 (5 bases). The CDR3 runs 16 residues. From germline, CDR1 is MGHRA and CDR2 YSYEKL. V was shortened by 0 bases and J by 0 bases, with 10 bases between the two germline ends.

The chain joins TRBV28 to TRBJ1-6; 10 nucleotides line up with TRBD1. This CDR3 contains 15 residues. From germline, CDR1 is MDHEN and CDR2 SYDVKM. V lost 5 bases and J lost 9; bases outside the gene matches: 7. CDR3 sequence reads: CASSPYDRGRSPLHF. In DNA form, the CDR3 reads TGTGCCAGCAGTCCTTACGACAGGGGGCGTTCACCCCTCCACTTT. The variable domain in full, completed from reference TRBV28 and TRBJ1-6, reads DVKVTQSSRYLVKRTGEKVFLECVQDMDHENMFWYRQDPGLGLRLIYFSYDVKMKEKGDIPEGYSVSREKKERFSLILESASTNQTSMYLCASSPYDRGRSPLHFGNGTRLTVT.

The V gene is TRBV28, the J gene TRBJ1-2; no clear D. From germline, CDR1 is MDHEN and CDR2 SYDVKM. The length of the CDR3 is 13 residues. Trimming cost V 4 bases and J 1 base, with 7 bases left between them. CDR3 in amino acids: CASSSEVNYGYTF. CDR3 DNA: TGTGCCAGCAGTTCGGAGGTTAACTATGGCTACACCTTC.

V usage is TRBV27 and J usage is TRBJ2-7, with D possibly being TRBD1 (5 bases). V was clipped by 1 base and J by 5 bases, with 12 bases between them. Per the germline V gene, CDR1 is MNHEY and CDR2 is SMNVEV (reference sequence). This CDR3 is built from 14 residues. This CDR3 is CASSLLGRADEQYF. The CDR3 nucleotides are TGTGCCAGCAGTTTATTAGGCAGGGCCGACGAGCAGTACTTC.

The rearrangement uses TRBV5-1 and TRBJ1-1; D is unresolved. The CDR3 is 14 amino acids. Germline loops: CDR1 SGHRS, CDR2 YFSETQ. The V and J ends lost 2 bases and 5 bases respectively, with 13 bases between them. CDR3 protein: CASSFPSMGTEAFF. CDR3 bases: TGCGCCAGCAGCTTCCCTAGCATGGGAACTGAAGCTTTCTTT. The full variable domain, with the rest looked up from reference TRBV5-1 and TRBJ1-1, is KAGVTQTPRYLIKTRGQQVTLSCSPISGHRSVSWYQQTPGQGLQFLFEYFSETQRNKGNFPGRFSGRQFSNSRSEMNVSTLELGDSALYLCASSFPSMGTEAFFGQGTRLTVV.

The gene calls are TRBV6-1 and TRBJ1-5; D is unresolved. The CDR3 length is 17 residues. V was clipped by 0 bases and J by 4 bases, with 16 bases between them. Germline values: CDR1 MNHNS, CDR2 SASEGT. The CDR3 nucleotides are TGTGCCAGCAGTGAAGCGCTAGCCAGCAGTCGTAATCAGCCCCAGCATTTT. Translated: CASSEALASSRNQPQHF.

The V and J genes are TRBV27 and TRBJ1-1; TRBD1 matches at 8 bases. CDR3 size: 14 residues. Germline V gene data show CDR1 as MNHEY and CDR2 as SMNVEV (reference sequence). Germline trimming cut 4 bases from V and 1 base from J; bases unmatched to any gene: 2. The CDR3 bases are TGTGCCAGCAGTTACAGGGGGAGGAACACTGAAGCTTTCTTT. Amino acids: CASSYRGRNTEAFF.

This chain uses TRBV9 with TRBJ1-3; D is perhaps TRBD1 (5 bases). The germline CDR1 and CDR2 sequences are SGDLS and YYNGEE. Trimming cost V 0 bases and J 7 bases, with 17 bases left between them. This CDR3 is built from 16 residues. The chain's CDR3 is CASSVGLQGVSNTIYF. DNA of the CDR3: TGTGCCAGCAGCGTAGGCCTCCAAGGGGTTAGCAACACCATATATTTT.

V is TRBV6-5 and J is TRBJ1-2; D is ambiguous. Germline V lookup: CDR1 MNHEY, CDR2 SVGAGI. V lost 2 bases and J lost 8, with 6 bases in between. This CDR3 region has 11 residues. CDR3 nucleotides: TGTGCCAGCAGTTACGGGGAGGGCTACACCTTC. Its translation is CASSYGEGYTF.

A few counts support this clone. J is TRBJ1-5 and V is TRBV28; 9 bases align to TRBD1. The CDR3 contains 15 residues. The germline gives CDR1 MDHEN, CDR2 SYDVKM. Unmatched junction bases numbered 7, after V lost 4 bases and J lost 6 bases. CDR3 sequence: CASSSRQGGFQPQHF. DNA of the CDR3: TGTGCCAGCAGTTCGCGACAGGGGGGATTTCAGCCCCAGCATTTT.

This clone was recorded once. The chain combines TRBV6-5 with TRBJ2-7, with D perhaps matching TRBD1 (6 bases). V lost 0 bases and J lost 6, with 18 bases in between. The germline gives CDR1 MNHEY, CDR2 SVGAGI. This CDR3 spans 16 amino acids. The chain's CDR3 is CASSYSPGTIGSEQYF. As DNA, the CDR3 is TGTGCCAGCAGTTACTCGCCCGGGACAATTGGCAGCGAGCAGTACTTC.

V is TRBV7-9 and J is TRBJ2-1, with D possibly being TRBD2 (6 bases). The CDR3 covers 13 residues. V lost 7 bases, J lost 8 bases, and 15 bases lay in between. In germline, CDR1 is SEHNR, CDR2 FQNEAQ (reference sequence). The CDR3 loop reads CASIGGWRDEQFF. DNA for the CDR3: TGTGCCAGCATTGGGGGGTGGAGGGATGAGCAGTTCTTC.

The chain carries TRBV29-1 and TRBJ1-1; D is perhaps TRBD1 (5 bases). Trimming cost V 2 bases and J 4 bases, with 11 bases left between them. The CDR3 extends over 13 amino acids. Germline V gene data show CDR1 as SQVTM and CDR2 as ANQGSEA. CDR3 in amino acids: CSVESVQGTEAFF. The CDR3 nucleotides are TGCAGCGTTGAATCTGTCCAGGGCACTGAAGCTTTCTTT.

V usage is TRBV5-4 and J usage is TRBJ1-2; D remains unclear. Germline V gene data show CDR1 as SGHNT and CDR2 as YYREEE (reference sequence). This CDR3 has 13 amino acids. The V gene lost 1 base and the J gene lost 1 base, with 5 bases spanning the gap. The CDR3 DNA is TGTGCCAGCAGCTTGCGGGGTAACTATGGCTACACCTTC. Translation: CASSLRGNYGYTF.

This chain joins TRBV10-2 and TRBJ2-3; D is perhaps TRBD1 (6 bases). The V gene lost 4 bases and the J gene lost 3 bases, with 11 bases spanning the gap. The germline gives CDR1 WSHSY, CDR2 SAAADI. This CDR3 region has 14 residues. CDR3 in DNA: TGCGCCAGCAGTGGCCAGGGGCGGACAGATACGCAGTATTTT. It is translated as CASSGQGRTDTQYF.

The chain is built from TRBV18 and TRBJ1-1; the D gene is possibly TRBD1 (5 bases). Germline CDR1 is KGHSH and CDR2 is LQKENI. Trimming removed 4 bases at V and 3 bases at J, with 9 bases between. The CDR3 runs to 13 residues. Here the CDR3 DNA reads TGTGCCAGCTCACAGGGGAGGGACACTGAAGCTTTCTTT. It yields the protein CASSQGRDTEAFF.

This chain's CDR3 is CASKQFYYGYTF. The CDR3 region has the DNA TGTGCCAGTAAACAGTTCTACTATGGCTACACCTTC. The chain carries TRBV19 and TRBJ1-2; D is undetermined. The germline V gene encodes CDR1 LNHDA and CDR2 SQIVND (reference sequence). The CDR3 is made up of 12 amino acids. V lost 7 bases and J lost 3, with 9 bases in between.

CDR3 in DNA: TGCGCCAGCAGTGAGTCGGCCATTAGCAATCAGCCCCAGCATTTT. This translates into CASSESAISNQPQHF. The chain combines TRBV10-2 with TRBJ1-5, with D unclear. V was trimmed by 0 bases and J by 0 bases, leaving 6 bases between them. Germline CDR1 WSHSY, CDR2 SAAADI. The CDR3 is 15 residues long.

The chain links TRBV25-1 to TRBJ1-2, with D perhaps matching TRBD1 (6 bases). Trimming cost V 1 base and J 3 bases, with 15 bases left between them. CDR3 length equals 16 residues. The germline gives CDR1 MGHDK, CDR2 SYGVNS. CDR3 DNA: TGTGCCAGCAGTGAATCCGGAGGGAGGGGGGACTATGGCTACACCTTC. It yields the protein CASSESGGRGDYGYTF.

The chain uses TRBV10-3 and TRBJ2-7; possibly TRBD1 for D (5 bases). The CDR3 has 12 amino acids. Germline V CDR1 and CDR2: ENHRY, SYGVKD. V was cut by 6 bases and J by 9 bases, with 15 bases left in between. The CDR3 DNA is TGTGCCATCAGCGAGCCAGGGAATTTGCAGTACTTC. It codes for CAISEPGNLQYF.

V is TRBV4-2 and J is TRBJ2-2; 7 nucleotides line up with TRBD2. V lost 4 bases and J lost 7; bases outside the gene matches: 15. The CDR3 runs 17 residues. Germline V gives CDR1 LGHNA, CDR2 YNFKEQ. CDR3 region: CASSPSLWLGEGGELFF. DNA for the CDR3: TGTGCCAGCAGCCCCTCCCTTTGGCTAGGGGAGGGCGGGGAGCTGTTTTTT.

The chain carries TRBV2 and TRBJ2-3; the D gene is possibly TRBD2 (5 bases). V lost 7 bases and J 1 base, leaving 21 bases between the germline ends. Germline CDR1 reads SNHLY; CDR2 reads FYNNEI. The CDR3 runs to 17 residues. CDR3 nucleotides: TGTGCCAGCAAAAGGTTAATTGCATTGAGGGGCACAGATACGCAGTATTTT. Encoded protein: CASKRLIALRGTDTQYF.

The V and J genes are TRBV28 and TRBJ2-1, with a weak D call TRBD2 (5 bases). CDR1 and CDR2 (germline): MDHEN, SYDVKM. The V gene lost 4 bases and the J gene lost 10 bases, with 11 bases spanning the gap. This CDR3 region has 12 residues. CDR3 DNA sequence: TGTGCCAGCAGTTCCGCGGGTCCCGAGCAGTTCTTC. This gives the protein CASSSAGPEQFF.

V gene TRBV28 combines with J gene TRBJ1-2, with D hard to call. Trimming cost V 5 bases and J 3 bases, with 16 bases left between them. The V gene's germline CDR1 is MDHEN and CDR2 SYDVKM. This CDR3 region has 15 residues. The CDR3 here is CASSPRTPADYGYTF. The CDR3 DNA reads TGTGCCAGCAGTCCCCGAACCCCTGCGGACTATGGCTACACCTTC.

This clone was detected a few times. V and J are TRBV9 and TRBJ2-1; 9 positions agree with TRBD2. In germline, CDR1 is SGDLS, CDR2 YYNGEE. V trimming: 3 bases; J trimming: 7 bases; junction bases outside the gene matches: 8. This CDR3 is built from 15 residues. This CDR3 reads CASSAVSGGPNEQFF. CDR3 coding DNA: TGTGCCAGCAGCGCCGTGAGCGGGGGGCCGAATGAGCAGTTCTTC.

This clone has just a few counts. J is TRBJ1-2 and V is TRBV5-6; D gene unclear. Germline V lookup: CDR1 SGHDT, CDR2 YYEEEE. V lost 0 bases and J 7 bases, leaving 13 bases between the germline ends. This CDR3 has 14 residues. CDR3 residues: CASSLGPDRGGYTF. In nucleotides, the CDR3 is TGTGCCAGCAGCTTGGGGCCAGACCGCGGTGGCTACACCTTC.